These 28 T cell receptor beta chains came from one sample sequenced in a study of blood T cell repertoires in COVID-19. Sequencing used immunoSEQ multiplex PCR; TCRdb keeps in-frame clones, though not all of them. Of 95,000 to 100,000 clones listed, roughly nine tenths are singletons. The specimen sequenced was peripheral blood. These receptors originate from a man aged 45-60 years with acute or convalescent COVID-19.

This clone was picked up a small number of times. The chain has TRBV19 and TRBJ1-4, with 8 bases fitting TRBD1. V was clipped by 6 bases and J by 4 bases; unmatched bases: 4. From germline, CDR1 is LNHDA and CDR2 SQIVND (reference sequence). The CDR3 is 14 amino acids. The CDR3 bases are TGTGCCAGTAGACAGGGGGGAAGTAATGAAAAACTGTTTTTT. This encodes CASRQGGSNEKLFF.

The V call is TRBV12-3 or TRBV12-4, the J call TRBJ1-5, with D hard to call. V was shortened by 3 bases and J by 11 bases, with 11 bases between the two germline ends. The CDR3 totals 12 residues. Here the CDR3 reads CASSFSYLAQHF. In nucleotides, the CDR3 is TGTGCCAGCAGTTTTTCTTATCTCGCCCAGCATTTT.

This clone was found once. The V call is TRBV5-4, the J call TRBJ1-2; TRBD1 agrees at 7 bases. Trimming removed 0 bases from V and 7 bases from J; junction bases left unmatched: 6. The germline V gene encodes CDR1 SGHNT and CDR2 YYREEE (reference sequence). This CDR3 comprises 14 residues. The CDR3 sequence is CASSLEGGRGGYTF. In DNA, the CDR3 is TGTGCCAGCAGCTTGGAAGGGGGCAGAGGTGGCTACACCTTC.

The V gene is TRBV3-1 (or the pseudogene TRBV3-2), the J gene TRBJ2-7; D is possibly TRBD2 (7 bases). The length of the CDR3 is 11 residues. V lost 8 bases and J 6 bases, leaving 11 bases between the germline ends. CDR1 is LGHDT, CDR2 YNNKEL, per germline (reference sequence). CDR3 protein: CASGGAIEQYF. Written as DNA, the CDR3 is TGTGCCAGCGGGGGGGCTATCGAGCAGTACTTC.

The V gene is TRBV7-2, the J gene TRBJ1-5, with no clear D. The germline gives CDR1 SGHTA, CDR2 FQGNSA. The CDR3 spans 14 residues. The V end was cut by 5 bases, the J end by 2 bases, with 10 bases between. CDR3 residues: CASSPAVGNQPQHF. CDR3 sequence (DNA): TGTGCCAGCAGCCCAGCGGTTGGCAATCAGCCCCAGCATTTT.

The chain combines TRBV2 with TRBJ1-5; no reliable D call. V lost 5 bases and J 4 bases, leaving 12 bases between the germline ends. Per the germline V gene, CDR1 is SNHLY and CDR2 is FYNNEI. The CDR3 has 14 residues. Here the CDR3 reads CASSRTLGNQPQHF. The CDR3 bases are TGTGCCAGCAGTAGGACTCTTGGGAATCAGCCCCAGCATTTT.

The V call is TRBV19, the J call TRBJ1-4, with D hard to call. Between the trimmed V and J ends, which lost 3 bases and 3 bases, there was a span of 8 bases. Germline V gene data show CDR1 as LNHDA and CDR2 as SQIVND (reference sequence). This CDR3 spans 14 amino acids. CDR3 protein: CASSMGGSNEKLFF. In nucleotides, the CDR3 is TGTGCCAGTAGTATGGGAGGGTCTAATGAAAAACTGTTTTTT.

The V and J genes are TRBV3-1 (or the pseudogene TRBV3-2) and TRBJ2-7, with 9 bases that match TRBD1. Trimming at V came to 4 bases and at J to 4 bases, leaving 17 bases not matched to a gene. Germline CDR1 is LGHDT and CDR2 is YNNKEL (reference sequence). This CDR3 has 18 amino acids. CDR3 DNA: TGTGCCAGCAGCCCCCTTCCCCCCGGACAGGGGCTTGGTTACGAGCAGTACTTC. Translation gives CASSPLPPGQGLGYEQYF.

This clone was observed once. V usage is TRBV2 and J usage is TRBJ2-3, with TRBD2 matching 8 bases. Trimming took 10 bases from V and 7 from J; bases not matched to a gene: 13. CDR1 is SNHLY, CDR2 FYNNEI, per germline. This CDR3 contains 14 residues. The CDR3 sequence: CATHPGSGGNTQYF. The CDR3 nucleotides are TGTGCCACACACCCGGGAAGCGGGGGAAATACGCAGTATTTT.

The genes are TRBV6-5 and TRBJ1-2; maybe TRBD1 (5 bases). The CDR3 is 16 amino acids. V was clipped by 1 base and J by 5 bases, with 17 bases between them. Germline CDR1 reads MNHEY; CDR2 reads SVGAGI. The CDR3 DNA reads as TGTGCCAGCAGTTACTTGCCCCCAAACCAGGGTTATGGCTACACCTTC. Translating gives CASSYLPPNQGYGYTF.

The chain carries TRBV6-5 and TRBJ1-4, with 8 bases aligning to TRBD1. The CDR3 sequence is 15 residues long. After removal of 5 bases from V and 5 bases from J, the junction contained 7 bases not matched to a gene. Germline V CDR1 and CDR2: MNHEY, SVGAGI. The CDR3 DNA reads as TGTGCCAGCAGTCAAACGCGACAGGGGAATGAAAAACTGTTTTTT. Translating gives CASSQTRQGNEKLFF.

Note on this clone: Other DNA sequences in this sample translate to the same CDR3. The rearrangement joins TRBV5-1 to TRBJ2-5; 10 bases map to TRBD2. Per the germline V gene, CDR1 is SGHRS and CDR2 is YFSETQ. This CDR3 is 15 amino acids long. V lost 2 bases, J lost 4 bases, and 5 bases stayed unmatched. DNA of the CDR3: TGCGCCAGCAGCTTAGCGGGGGGGCCCTTAGAGACCCAGTACTTC. As protein: CASSLAGGPLETQYF.

This clone was observed a single time. The chain combines TRBV21-1 with TRBJ1-2. TRBV21-1 is tagged as a pseudogene. This CDR3 is 14 amino acids long. The CDR3 sequence is CASSKGEAGEGYTF. The CDR3 DNA reads as TGTGCCAGCAGCAAAGGTGAGGCCGGGGAAGGCTACACCTTC.

This clone was observed a single time. Other nucleotide sequences from this sample produce the same CDR3. The V and J genes are TRBV24-1 and TRBJ2-2, with no clear D. This CDR3 has 15 amino acids. In germline, CDR1 is KGHDR, CDR2 SFDVKD. The V gene lost 2 bases and the J gene lost 0 bases, with 6 bases spanning the gap. The CDR3 DNA follows: TGTGCCACCAGTGATTCAGGCACGAACACCGGGGAGCTGTTTTTT. The encoded protein is CATSDSGTNTGELFF.

The chain links TRBV19 to TRBJ1-6, with a tentative D call TRBD1 (5 bases). The CDR3 sequence is 14 residues long. Trimming pared 3 bases from V and 7 bases from J, leaving 10 bases between. Germline V gene lookup returns CDR1 LNHDA and CDR2 SQIVND (reference sequence). The DNA for the CDR3 is TGTGCCAGTAGTATTCAGGGTGAAAATTCACCCCTCCACTTT. Translation gives CASSIQGENSPLHF.

The V and J genes are TRBV18 and TRBJ1-2, with TRBD1 matching over 8 bases. After removal of 2 bases from V and 7 bases from J, the junction contained 9 bases not matched to a gene. Germline CDR1 KGHSH, CDR2 LQKENI. There are 15 residues in the CDR3. CDR3 DNA sequence: TGTGCCAGCTCACCAGAGTCCCAGGGGGCGTCTGGCTACACCTTC. The encoded protein is CASSPESQGASGYTF.

V is TRBV9 and J is TRBJ2-3, with D possibly being TRBD2 (6 bases). The V gene lost 7 bases and the J gene lost 0 bases, with 12 bases spanning the gap. CDR3 length equals 14 residues. Germline V CDR1 and CDR2: SGDLS, YYNGEE. As DNA, the CDR3 is TGTGCCAGCGGGCGGGGCCAAAGCACAGATACGCAGTATTTT. It is translated as CASGRGQSTDTQYF.

V usage is TRBV4-3 and J usage is TRBJ2-4; TRBD2 matches 13 bases. Looked up from germline, CDR1 is LGHNA and CDR2 is YSLEER. The CDR3 extends over 15 amino acids. J gave up 11 bases and V 1 base, and 5 bases lay outside the gene matches. The CDR3 DNA is TGCGCCAGCAGCCAAGCGGGACTAGCGGGGAGTTTTCAGTACTTC. Amino acid sequence: CASSQAGLAGSFQYF.

The chain recombines TRBV5-1 with TRBJ1-2, with D uncertain. Germline lookup yields CDR1 SGHRS and CDR2 YFSETQ. V was shortened by 2 bases and J by 2 bases, with 10 bases between the two germline ends. This CDR3 has 14 amino acids. The CDR3 nucleotides read TGCGCCAGCAGCTTTACCGGGGAGAACTATGGCTACACCTTC. Amino acid sequence: CASSFTGENYGYTF.

This clone was picked up one time. V is TRBV7-3 and J is TRBJ2-3; 12 bases match TRBD2. V shed 5 bases and J 0 bases; nucleotides not matched to a gene: 0. This CDR3 contains 15 residues. Germline CDR1 is SGHTA and CDR2 is FQGTGA. The CDR3 bases are TGTGCCAGCAGCCTAGCGGGGGGGAGCACAGATACGCAGTATTTT. Protein sequence: CASSLAGGSTDTQYF.

CDR3 bases: TGCGCCAGCAGCTTGGGGTTCGGGACAGGGGAAAGCTATGGCTACACCTTC. As protein: CASSLGFGTGESYGYTF. This rearrangement joins TRBV5-1 to TRBJ1-2, with 10 bases lining up with TRBD1. The CDR3 is 17 amino acids. Germline loops: CDR1 SGHRS, CDR2 YFSETQ. V dropped 0 bases and J dropped 4; count of bases not matched to a gene: 9.

The V call is TRBV7-8, the J call TRBJ1-4, with D tentatively TRBD1 (5 bases). Trimming took 4 bases from V and 8 from J, leaving 8 bases between them. Germline V gives CDR1 SGHVS, CDR2 FQNEAQ. The CDR3 sequence is 12 residues long. The CDR3 bases are TGTGCCAGCAGCTATCCAGGGGAAAAACTGTTTTTT. Encoded protein: CASSYPGEKLFF.

V usage is TRBV19 and J usage is TRBJ1-2; a weak D match, TRBD1 (6 bases). Germline V gives CDR1 LNHDA, CDR2 SQIVND (reference sequence). V lost 7 bases to trimming and J lost 5 bases, with 26 bases between them. The CDR3 runs 17 residues. CDR3 sequence (DNA): TGTGCCAGTAAGGCGAAAGGGGGACCCTCCGTTGGGTATGGCTACACCTTC. It is translated as CASKAKGGPSVGYGYTF.

The chain carries TRBV19 and TRBJ2-1; 11 bases fit TRBD1. CDR1 LNHDA and CDR2 SQIVND come from the germline V gene (reference sequence). This CDR3 contains 18 residues. V lost 4 bases, J lost 1 base, and 9 bases stayed unmatched. The CDR3 bases are TGTGCCAGTAGTACCCGGACAGGGGGCCTTCCGTCCTACAATGAGCAGTTCTTC. Translated, it gives CASSTRTGGLPSYNEQFF. Filled out from reference TRBV19 and TRBJ2-1, the complete variable domain reads DGGITQSPKYLFRKEGQNVTLSCEQNLNHDAMYWYRQDPGQGLRLIYYSQIVNDFQKGDIAEGYSVSREKKESFPLTVTSAQKNPTAFYLCASSTRTGGLPSYNEQFFGPGTRLTVL.

The chain has TRBV5-8 and TRBJ2-2, with TRBD1 matching 9 bases. V shed 5 bases and J 6 bases; nucleotides not matched to a gene: 14. Germline CDR1 and CDR2: SGHTS and YDEGEE. The CDR3 loop spans 17 amino acids. CDR3 amino acids: CASSNTGTGFSAGELFF. CDR3 bases: TGTGCCAGCAGTAATACCGGGACAGGGTTTTCGGCCGGGGAGCTGTTTTTT.

The chain joins TRBV10-1 to TRBJ2-1, with 12 bases identical to TRBD2. Germline V gene data show CDR1 as WNHNN and CDR2 as SYGVQD (reference sequence). V shed 3 bases and J 7 bases; nucleotides not matched to a gene: 7. The CDR3 extends over 16 amino acids. The CDR3 nucleotides are TGCGCCAGCAGTGACCACCTAGCGGGGGGGCGGAATGAGCAGTTCTTC. Protein: CASSDHLAGGRNEQFF.

The chain links TRBV7-7 to TRBJ2-3, with D perhaps TRBD1 (5 bases). Germline V lookup: CDR1 SSHAT, CDR2 FNYEAQ (reference sequence). Trimming took off 2 bases at V and 5 bases at J, with 8 bases between the two ends. The CDR3 has 13 residues. CDR3 sequence: CASSLSTGDTQYF. CDR3 coding DNA: TGTGCCAGCAGCTTAAGTACAGGAGATACGCAGTATTTT. Based on the CDR3 plus reference TRBV7-7 and TRBJ2-3, the full variable domain is GAGVSQSPRYKVTKRGQDVTLRCDPISSHATLYWYQQALGQGPEFLTYFNYEAQPDKSGLPSDRFSAERPEGSISTLTIQRTEQRDSAMYRCASSLSTGDTQYFGPGTRLTVL.

This clone appeared a single time. The chain uses TRBV4-1 and TRBJ1-5, with a weak D call TRBD1 (6 bases). The CDR3 runs 15 residues. V lost 1 base to trimming and J lost 4 bases, with 11 bases between them. Germline V gene sequence: CDR1 MGHRA, CDR2 YSYEKL. The CDR3 coding sequence is TGCGCCAGCAGCCAAGGATCCAGGGGTAATCAGCCCCAGCATTTT. This translates into CASSQGSRGNQPQHF.